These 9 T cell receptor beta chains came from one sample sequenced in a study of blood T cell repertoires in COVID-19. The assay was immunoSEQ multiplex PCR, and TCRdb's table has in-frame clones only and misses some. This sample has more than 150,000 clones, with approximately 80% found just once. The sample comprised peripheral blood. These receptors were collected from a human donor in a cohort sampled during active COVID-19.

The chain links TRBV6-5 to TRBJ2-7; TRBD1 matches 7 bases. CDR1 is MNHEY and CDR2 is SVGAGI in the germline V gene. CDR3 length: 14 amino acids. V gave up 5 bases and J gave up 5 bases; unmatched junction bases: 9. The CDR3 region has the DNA TGTGCCAGCAGTCTCGGTGGGGGACAGCACGAGCAGTACTTC. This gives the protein CASSLGGGQHEQYF.

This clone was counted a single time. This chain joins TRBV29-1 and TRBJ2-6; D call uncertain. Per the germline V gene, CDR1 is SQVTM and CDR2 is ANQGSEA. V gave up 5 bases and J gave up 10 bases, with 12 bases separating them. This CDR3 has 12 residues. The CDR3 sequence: CSVLERLNVLTF. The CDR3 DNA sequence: TGCAGCGTTCTCGAGAGGCTGAACGTCCTGACTTTC. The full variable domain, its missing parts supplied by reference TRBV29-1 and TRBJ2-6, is SAVISQKPSRDICQRGTSLTIQCQVDSQVTMMFWYRQQPGQSLTLIATANQGSEATYESGFVIDKFPISRPNLTFSTLTVSNMSPEDSSIYLCSVLERLNVLTFGAGSRLTVL.

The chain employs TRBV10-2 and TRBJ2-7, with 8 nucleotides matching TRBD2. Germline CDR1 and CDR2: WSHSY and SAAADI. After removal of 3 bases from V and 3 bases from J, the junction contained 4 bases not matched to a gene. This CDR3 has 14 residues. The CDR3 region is CASSDSGDDYEQYF. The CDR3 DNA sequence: TGCGCCAGCAGTGATAGCGGGGACGACTACGAGCAGTACTTC.

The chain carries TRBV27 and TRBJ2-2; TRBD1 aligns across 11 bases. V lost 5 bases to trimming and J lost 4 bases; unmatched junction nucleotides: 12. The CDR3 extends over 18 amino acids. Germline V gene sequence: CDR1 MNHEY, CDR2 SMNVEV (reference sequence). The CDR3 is CASSPTRTGGPSTGELFF. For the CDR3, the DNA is TGTGCCAGCAGTCCCACCCGGACAGGGGGCCCAAGCACCGGGGAGCTGTTTTTT.

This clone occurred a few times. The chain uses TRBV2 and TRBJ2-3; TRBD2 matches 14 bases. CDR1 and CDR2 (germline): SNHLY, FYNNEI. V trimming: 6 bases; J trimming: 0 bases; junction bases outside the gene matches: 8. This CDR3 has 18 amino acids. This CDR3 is CASSEGTSGGQSTDTQYF. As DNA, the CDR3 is TGTGCCAGCAGCGAGGGGACTAGCGGGGGCCAAAGCACAGATACGCAGTATTTT.

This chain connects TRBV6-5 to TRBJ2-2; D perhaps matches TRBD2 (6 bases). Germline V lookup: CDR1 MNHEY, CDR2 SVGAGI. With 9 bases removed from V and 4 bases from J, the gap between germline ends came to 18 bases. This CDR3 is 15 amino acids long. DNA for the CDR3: TGTGCCAGGGGACCTCCCGGGGGTGGCACCGGGGAGCTGTTTTTT. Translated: CARGPPGGGTGELFF.

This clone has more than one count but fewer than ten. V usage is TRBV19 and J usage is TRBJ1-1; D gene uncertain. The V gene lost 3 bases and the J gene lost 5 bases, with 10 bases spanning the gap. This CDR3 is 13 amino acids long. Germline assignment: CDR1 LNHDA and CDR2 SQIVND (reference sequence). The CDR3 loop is CASSIARQTEAFF. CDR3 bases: TGTGCCAGTAGTATTGCCCGCCAGACTGAAGCTTTCTTT.

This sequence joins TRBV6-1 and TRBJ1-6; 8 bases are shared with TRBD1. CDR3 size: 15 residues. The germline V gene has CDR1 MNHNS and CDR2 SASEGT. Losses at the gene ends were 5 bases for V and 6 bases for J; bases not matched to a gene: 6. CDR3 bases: TGTGCCAGCAGTATATCAGGGGGCACTAATTCACCCCTCCACTTT. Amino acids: CASSISGGTNSPLHF.

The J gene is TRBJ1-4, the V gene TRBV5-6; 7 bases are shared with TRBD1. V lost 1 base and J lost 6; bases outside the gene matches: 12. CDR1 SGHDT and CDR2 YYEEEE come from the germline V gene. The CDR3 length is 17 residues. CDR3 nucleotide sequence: TGTGCCAGCAGCTTGCTCTTAGGGGGCGCGGCGCATGAAAAACTGTTTTTT. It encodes CASSLLLGGAAHEKLFF.